This T cell receptor beta chain was identified in a study of breast tumors, draining lymph nodes, adjacent tissues. The CDR3 totals 15 residues. V was clipped by 0 bases and J by 4 bases; unmatched bases: 8. Germline lookup yields CDR1 GTSNPN and CDR2 SVGIG (reference sequence). Notes on this clonotype: The target antigen is unknown.

TCRdb re-called the multiplex PCR reads through MiXCR, storing one row per CDR3 protein. Among about 140,000 distinct CDR3 sequences listed, 30% to 35% were seen once. Study-level results: Findings are consistent with lymph node origin and intratumoral expansion of most tumor T cells. Tumor and nontumor repertoires were significantly more similar in luminal-like than in basal-like breast cancer. Data only fit, rather than demonstrated, lymph node origin of most tumor T cells. Tumor TCR diversity was below lymph nodes but above nontumor tissue.

The lymph nodes were axillary draining lymph nodes from breast cancer patients. This chain connects TRBV30 to TRBJ1-1, with 7 positions matching TRBD1. This clonotype originated in a female donor with breast cancer. Some clones in this sample may be carry-over from other donors' samples. Sequenced input: axillary lymph node tissue. The CDR3 sequence is CAWSVLSGGVTEAFF. The DNA for the CDR3 is TGTGCCTGGAGTGTACTTTCAGGGGGTGTCACTGAAGCTTTCTTT.